This T cell receptor beta chain is from a study of cytomegalovirus exposure and HLA in healthy donors. Across the whole study: From HLA-typed donors, an early data release held about 85 million unique TCRs. General study results and limits: In a later analysis, HLA-associated TCR beta chains were more clonally expanded than equally common others. One cluster of highly shared sequence variants probably arose as a sequencing artifact. The study put 150 to 200 TCR beta chains on its list as cytomegalovirus-associated.

Both 60 Vbeta primers and 13 Jbeta primers went into the PCR. The protocol was immunoSEQ multiplex PCR, while the TCRdb copy is restricted to in-frame clones and leaves out a portion. The data show more than 45,000 clones, with 70% to 85% seen just once and about 3.1% held by the top ten. As concerns this clone: Its specificity is not known.

V shed 1 base and J 4 bases; nucleotides not matched to a gene: 7. The CDR3 is made up of 16 amino acids. CDR1 LNHNV and CDR2 YYDKDF come from the germline V gene (reference sequence). Sequences were obtained from PBMCs. This chain joins TRBV15 and TRBJ2-1, with 7 positions matching TRBD2. The TCR originated in a man aged 45-65 years in good health and CMV-seronegative. The DNA of the CDR3 is TGTGCCACCAGCAGAGTAGTAGCGGGTCTATACAATGAGCAGTTCTTC. Translated, it gives CATSRVVAGLYNEQFF.